This record concerns one T cell receptor (beta chain) sequence. V gave up 8 bases and J gave up 0 bases; unmatched junction bases: 2. The length of the CDR3 is 13 residues. CDR1 is SNHLY and CDR2 is FYNNEI in the germline V gene. This sample's treatment: around 19 received Ad26.COV2.S at low or high dose, single or two shots; roughly five received placebo; per-sample allocation not given. Sampling occurred on day 63 after the first vaccine or placebo injection. The record originates from a study of Ad26.COV2.S vaccination and SARS-CoV-2 variants. Profiled with immunoSEQ multiplex PCR; TCRdb holds only in-frame clones, not every one. The data hold about 400,000 clones, with roughly 80% observed a single time.

The starting material was peripheral blood, obtained in a trial of Ad26.COV2.S vaccine versus placebo. The TCR was taken from a person between 18 and 65 years old who received the Ad26.COV2.S COVID-19 vaccine or a placebo. The V call is TRBV2, the J call TRBJ1-1; 8 positions agree with TRBD1. DNA of the CDR3: TGTGCCAGCGGACAGGGTTTGAACACTGAAGCTTTCTTT. Residues: CASGQGLNTEAFF.